This T cell receptor beta chain was obtained from a study of blood T cells in healthy people across ages. Study-level findings and limits: When set beside aged donors, long-lived donors presented more naive CD4+ cells and higher diversity.

This clonotype has just a few counts. Its antigen is not identified. The use of a sample-barcoded 5' primer and a J-beta primer mix characterized a second PCR of roughly 6 to 12 cycles. TCRdb independently ran MiXCR on the 5' RACE reads; one entry per CDR3 protein. The profile covers some 850,000 distinct CDR3 sequences, with roughly 25% appearing a single time and about 3% taken by the ten largest. Trimming stripped 4 bases from V and 11 bases from J, with 9 bases between. This CDR3 has 11 residues. The germline CDR1 and CDR2 sequences are MNHEY and SVGAGI. In addition, the sample was reused for a study of T cells of mothers and their children.

The chain links TRBV6-5 to TRBJ2-1; possible D gene TRBD1, 5 bases. The receptor was derived from a boy aged 10-17 years in good health. Sequenced: blood. The CDR3 loop reads CASSFRTQQFF. DNA for the CDR3: TGTGCCAGCAGTTTCCGGACACAGCAGTTCTTC.